This T cell receptor (beta chain) was captured by sequencing in a study of T cells in women clearing cervical HPV infection. Some clones are missing from TCRdb's copy, which holds only in-frame ones; the method was immunoSEQ multiplex PCR. This sample contains about 39,000 clones. The clonotype was recovered from a woman between 18 and 69 years old with a cervical HPV16 infection that either progressed to CIN3+ or cleared (not recorded which). The sample was blood buffy coat.

The sequenced CDR3 bases are TGCGCCAGCAGCCCTTCGGGGGGGGATTACAATGAG. Translated, it gives CASSPSGGDYNE. The whole CDR3 sequence is CASSPSGGDYNEQFF. The chain employs TRBV5-1 and TRBJ2-1; TRBD2 aligns across 8 bases. The CDR3 is cut off 3 residues early in the read; its end comes from the germline J gene. This CDR3 has 15 amino acids. Germline assignment: CDR1 SGHRS and CDR2 YFSETQ. Trimming removed 4 bases from V and 4 bases from J; junction bases left unmatched: 7.